The TCR beta chain under discussion was sequenced for a study of CD8 T cells in ankylosing spondylitis. Notes on the study in general: Made up of about eight highly homologous variants, a TCR beta motif appeared characteristic of ankylosing spondylitis blood. In ankylosing spondylitis patients, matched synovial fluid reportedly showed significant enrichment of disease-linked clones.

Libraries of TCR beta came from quantitative 5'-RACE with molecular barcodes. Via MiXCR, TCRdb re-called the 5' RACE reads, giving one row per CDR3 protein. This sample yields hundreds of thousands of distinct CDR3 sequences, of which 17% are seen a single time; over 0.9% belongs to the top ten. About this clonotype itself: The antigen remains unidentified.

V gave up 2 bases and J gave up 7 bases, with 8 bases separating them. Germline CDR1 is GTSNPN and CDR2 is SVGIG (reference sequence). CDR3 length: 11 amino acids. Sample: blood, either unsorted or a sorted T cell fraction (not recorded which). This sequence was found in a male donor with ankylosing spondylitis. The J gene is TRBJ1-1, the V gene TRBV30, with D unresolved. The CDR3, as DNA: TGTGCCTGGAGTACCCAAAATGAAGCTTTCTTT. Its translation is CAWSTQNEAFF.